The entry below describes one T cell receptor beta chain. This specimen belongs to a study of T cell clones after liver transplantation. With 0 bases removed from V and 8 bases from J, the gap between germline ends came to 10 bases. The germline CDR1 and CDR2 sequences are MNHNY and SVGAGI (reference sequence). This CDR3 contains 14 residues. Repertoires were generated with immunoSEQ multiplex PCR, while TCRdb's copy carries only in-frame clones and drops some. The sample has roughly 23,000 clones, over 85% seen once. The source was CD8+ T cells from blood, collected less than 27 months after liver transplant. The clonotype was recovered from a human patient who received a liver transplant. Part of the T cells may come from the graft donor. The V and J genes are TRBV6-6 and TRBJ1-4; no clear D gene. CDR3 nucleotide sequence: TGTGCCAGCAGTTACTCGATACTACGAGAAAAACTGTTTTTT. This sequence encodes CASSYSILREKLFF.